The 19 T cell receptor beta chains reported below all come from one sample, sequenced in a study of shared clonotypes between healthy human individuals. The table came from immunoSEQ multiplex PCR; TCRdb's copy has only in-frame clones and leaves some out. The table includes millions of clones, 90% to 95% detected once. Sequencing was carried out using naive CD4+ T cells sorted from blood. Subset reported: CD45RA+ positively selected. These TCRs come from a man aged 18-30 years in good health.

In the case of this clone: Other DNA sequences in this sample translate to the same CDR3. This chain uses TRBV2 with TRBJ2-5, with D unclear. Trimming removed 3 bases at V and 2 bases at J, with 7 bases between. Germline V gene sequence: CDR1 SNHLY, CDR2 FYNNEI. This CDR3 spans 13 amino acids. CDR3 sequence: CASSEEGQETQYF. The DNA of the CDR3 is TGTGCCAGCAGTGAGGAAGGTCAAGAGACCCAGTACTTC.

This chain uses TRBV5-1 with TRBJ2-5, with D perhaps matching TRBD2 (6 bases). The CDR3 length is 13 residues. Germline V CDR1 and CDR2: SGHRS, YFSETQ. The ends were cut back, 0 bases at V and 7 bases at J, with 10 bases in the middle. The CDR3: CASSLGMGGTQYF. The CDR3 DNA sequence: TGCGCCAGCAGCTTGGGAATGGGAGGGACCCAGTACTTC.

The DNA for the CDR3 is TGCGCCAGCAGCAAAGGGACTAGCGGGAGGTACAATGAGCAGTTCTTC. Its protein is CASSKGTSGRYNEQFF. This chain uses TRBV5-1 with TRBJ2-1, with 15 bases identical to TRBD2. The CDR3 extends over 16 amino acids. The V segment lost 4 bases and the J segment 4 bases; nucleotides outside the gene matches: 3. Germline CDR1 and CDR2: SGHRS and YFSETQ.

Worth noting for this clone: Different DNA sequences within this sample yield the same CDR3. The CDR3 reads CASSLSPSSYEQYF. The CDR3 coding sequence is TGTGCCAGCAGTTTATCCCCTAGTTCCTACGAGCAGTACTTC. The V and J genes are TRBV28 and TRBJ2-7; no clear D gene. V dropped 1 base and J dropped 1 base, with 8 bases sitting between them. This CDR3 has 14 amino acids. CDR1 and CDR2 (germline): MDHEN, SYDVKM.

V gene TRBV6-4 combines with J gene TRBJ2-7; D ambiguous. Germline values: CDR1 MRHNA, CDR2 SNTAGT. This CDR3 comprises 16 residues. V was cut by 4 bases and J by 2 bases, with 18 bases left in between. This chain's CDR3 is CASSATSLFQTYEQYF. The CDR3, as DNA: TGTGCCAGCAGTGCAACTTCTCTATTTCAAACCTACGAGCAGTACTTC.

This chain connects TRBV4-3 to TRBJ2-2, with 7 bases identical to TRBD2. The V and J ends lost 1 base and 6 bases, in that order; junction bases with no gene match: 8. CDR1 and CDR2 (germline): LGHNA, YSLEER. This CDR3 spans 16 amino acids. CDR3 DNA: TGCGCCAGCAGCCAAGGAGGTCTAGCGGCCCCCGGGGAGCTGTTTTTT. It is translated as CASSQGGLAAPGELFF.

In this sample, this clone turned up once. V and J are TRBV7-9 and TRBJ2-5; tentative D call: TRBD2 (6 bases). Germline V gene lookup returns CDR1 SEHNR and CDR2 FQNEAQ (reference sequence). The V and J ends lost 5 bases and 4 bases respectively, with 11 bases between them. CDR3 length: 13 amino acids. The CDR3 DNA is TGTGCCAGCAGCCTCGGACTATCAGAGACCCAGTACTTC. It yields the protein CASSLGLSETQYF.

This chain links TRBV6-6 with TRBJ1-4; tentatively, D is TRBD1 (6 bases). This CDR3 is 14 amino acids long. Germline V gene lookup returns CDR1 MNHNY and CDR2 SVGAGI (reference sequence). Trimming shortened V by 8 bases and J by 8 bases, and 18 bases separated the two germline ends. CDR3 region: CASHRRGAQEKLFF. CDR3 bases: TGTGCCAGCCACCGGCGGGGGGCACAGGAAAAACTGTTTTTT.

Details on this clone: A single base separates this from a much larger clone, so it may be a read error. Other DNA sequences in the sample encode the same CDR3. The CDR3 here is CASSLTGNSNQPQHF. As DNA, the CDR3 is TGCGCCAGCAGCTTGACGGGGAATAGCAATCAGCCCCAGCATTTT. This rearrangement joins TRBV5-1 to TRBJ1-5; D not certain. The V end was cut by 1 base, the J end by 0 bases, with 8 bases between. CDR1 is SGHRS, CDR2 YFSETQ, per germline. There are 15 residues in the CDR3.

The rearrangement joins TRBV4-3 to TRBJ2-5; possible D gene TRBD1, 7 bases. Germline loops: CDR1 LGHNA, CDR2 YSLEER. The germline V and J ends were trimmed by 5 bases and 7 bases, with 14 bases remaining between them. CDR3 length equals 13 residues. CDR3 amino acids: CASSAQGGGTQYF. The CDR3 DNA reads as TGCGCCAGCAGCGCCCAGGGGGGAGGGACCCAGTACTTC.

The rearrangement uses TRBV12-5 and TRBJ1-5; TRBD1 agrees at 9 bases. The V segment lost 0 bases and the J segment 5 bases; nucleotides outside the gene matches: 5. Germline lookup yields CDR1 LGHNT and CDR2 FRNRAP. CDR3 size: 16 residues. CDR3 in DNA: TGTGCTAGTGGTTTGGTACGGGGACAGGGATATCAGCCCCAGCATTTT. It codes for CASGLVRGQGYQPQHF.

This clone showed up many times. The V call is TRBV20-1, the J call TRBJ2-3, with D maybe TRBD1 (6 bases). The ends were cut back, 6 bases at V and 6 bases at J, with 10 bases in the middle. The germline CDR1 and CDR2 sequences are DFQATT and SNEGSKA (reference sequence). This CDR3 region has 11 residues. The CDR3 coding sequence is TGCAGTGCGGGGGCCCACGATACGCAGTATTTT. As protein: CSAGAHDTQYF.

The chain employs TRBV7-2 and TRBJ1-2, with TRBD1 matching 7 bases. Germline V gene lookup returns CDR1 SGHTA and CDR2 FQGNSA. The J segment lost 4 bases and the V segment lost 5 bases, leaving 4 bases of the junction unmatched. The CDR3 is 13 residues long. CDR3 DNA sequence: TGTGCCAGCAGCCCCGGGACAGCCTATGGCTACACCTTC. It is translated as CASSPGTAYGYTF.

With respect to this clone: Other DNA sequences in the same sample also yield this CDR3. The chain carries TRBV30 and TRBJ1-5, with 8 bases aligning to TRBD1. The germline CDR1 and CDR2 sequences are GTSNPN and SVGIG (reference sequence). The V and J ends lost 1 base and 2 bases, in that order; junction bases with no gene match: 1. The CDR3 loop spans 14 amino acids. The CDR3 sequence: CAWSGGQGNQPQHF. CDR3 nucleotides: TGTGCCTGGAGTGGGGGACAGGGCAATCAGCCCCAGCATTTT. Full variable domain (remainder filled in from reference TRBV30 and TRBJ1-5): SQTIHQWPATLVQPVGSPLSLECTVEGTSNPNLYWYRQAAGRGLQLLFYSVGIGQISSEVPQNLSASRPQDRQFILSSKKLLLSDSGFYLCAWSGGQGNQPQHFGDGTRLSIL.

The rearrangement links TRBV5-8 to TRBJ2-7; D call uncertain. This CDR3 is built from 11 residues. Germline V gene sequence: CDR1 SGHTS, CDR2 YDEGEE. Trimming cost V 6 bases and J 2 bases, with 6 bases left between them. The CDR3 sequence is CASIRPYEQYF. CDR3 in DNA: TGTGCCAGCATACGTCCCTACGAGCAGTACTTC.

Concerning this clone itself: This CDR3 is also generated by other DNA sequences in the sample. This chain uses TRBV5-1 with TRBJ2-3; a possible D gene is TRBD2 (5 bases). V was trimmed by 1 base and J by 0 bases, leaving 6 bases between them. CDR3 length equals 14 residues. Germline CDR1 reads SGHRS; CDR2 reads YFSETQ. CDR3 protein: CASSLRGSTDTQYF. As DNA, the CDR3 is TGCGCCAGCAGCTTGCGGGGTAGCACAGATACGCAGTATTTT.

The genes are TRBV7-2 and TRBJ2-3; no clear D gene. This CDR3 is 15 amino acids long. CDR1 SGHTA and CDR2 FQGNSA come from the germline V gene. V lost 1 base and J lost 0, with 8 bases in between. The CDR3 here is CASSLGGYSTDTQYF. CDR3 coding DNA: TGTGCCAGCAGCTTAGGCGGATATAGCACAGATACGCAGTATTTT.

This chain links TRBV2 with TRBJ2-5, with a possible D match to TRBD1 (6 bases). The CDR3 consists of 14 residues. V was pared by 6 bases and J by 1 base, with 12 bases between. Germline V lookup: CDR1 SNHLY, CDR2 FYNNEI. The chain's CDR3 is CASRATGFQETQYF. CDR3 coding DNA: TGTGCCAGCAGAGCCACAGGGTTCCAAGAGACCCAGTACTTC.

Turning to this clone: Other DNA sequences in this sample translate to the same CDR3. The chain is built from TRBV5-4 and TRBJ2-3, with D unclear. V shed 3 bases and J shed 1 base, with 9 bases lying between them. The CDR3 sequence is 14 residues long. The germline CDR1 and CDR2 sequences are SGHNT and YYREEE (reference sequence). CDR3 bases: TGTGCCAGCAGCTCCAGACAAGGCACAGATACGCAGTATTTT. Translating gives CASSSRQGTDTQYF.